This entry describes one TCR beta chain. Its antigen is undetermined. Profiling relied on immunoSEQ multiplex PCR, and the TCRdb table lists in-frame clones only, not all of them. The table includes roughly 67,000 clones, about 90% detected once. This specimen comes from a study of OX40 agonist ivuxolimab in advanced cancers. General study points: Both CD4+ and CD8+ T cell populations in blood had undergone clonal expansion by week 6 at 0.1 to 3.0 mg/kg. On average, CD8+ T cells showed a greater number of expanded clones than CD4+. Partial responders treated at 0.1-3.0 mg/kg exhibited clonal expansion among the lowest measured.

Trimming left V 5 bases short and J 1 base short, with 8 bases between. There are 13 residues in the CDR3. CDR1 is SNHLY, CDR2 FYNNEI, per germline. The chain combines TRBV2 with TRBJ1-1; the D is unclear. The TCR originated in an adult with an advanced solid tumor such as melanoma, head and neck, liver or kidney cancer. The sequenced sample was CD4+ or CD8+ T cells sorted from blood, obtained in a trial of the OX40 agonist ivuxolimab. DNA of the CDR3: TGTGCCAGCAGTCAAGACGGGAACACTGAAGCTTTCTTT. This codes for CASSQDGNTEAFF.